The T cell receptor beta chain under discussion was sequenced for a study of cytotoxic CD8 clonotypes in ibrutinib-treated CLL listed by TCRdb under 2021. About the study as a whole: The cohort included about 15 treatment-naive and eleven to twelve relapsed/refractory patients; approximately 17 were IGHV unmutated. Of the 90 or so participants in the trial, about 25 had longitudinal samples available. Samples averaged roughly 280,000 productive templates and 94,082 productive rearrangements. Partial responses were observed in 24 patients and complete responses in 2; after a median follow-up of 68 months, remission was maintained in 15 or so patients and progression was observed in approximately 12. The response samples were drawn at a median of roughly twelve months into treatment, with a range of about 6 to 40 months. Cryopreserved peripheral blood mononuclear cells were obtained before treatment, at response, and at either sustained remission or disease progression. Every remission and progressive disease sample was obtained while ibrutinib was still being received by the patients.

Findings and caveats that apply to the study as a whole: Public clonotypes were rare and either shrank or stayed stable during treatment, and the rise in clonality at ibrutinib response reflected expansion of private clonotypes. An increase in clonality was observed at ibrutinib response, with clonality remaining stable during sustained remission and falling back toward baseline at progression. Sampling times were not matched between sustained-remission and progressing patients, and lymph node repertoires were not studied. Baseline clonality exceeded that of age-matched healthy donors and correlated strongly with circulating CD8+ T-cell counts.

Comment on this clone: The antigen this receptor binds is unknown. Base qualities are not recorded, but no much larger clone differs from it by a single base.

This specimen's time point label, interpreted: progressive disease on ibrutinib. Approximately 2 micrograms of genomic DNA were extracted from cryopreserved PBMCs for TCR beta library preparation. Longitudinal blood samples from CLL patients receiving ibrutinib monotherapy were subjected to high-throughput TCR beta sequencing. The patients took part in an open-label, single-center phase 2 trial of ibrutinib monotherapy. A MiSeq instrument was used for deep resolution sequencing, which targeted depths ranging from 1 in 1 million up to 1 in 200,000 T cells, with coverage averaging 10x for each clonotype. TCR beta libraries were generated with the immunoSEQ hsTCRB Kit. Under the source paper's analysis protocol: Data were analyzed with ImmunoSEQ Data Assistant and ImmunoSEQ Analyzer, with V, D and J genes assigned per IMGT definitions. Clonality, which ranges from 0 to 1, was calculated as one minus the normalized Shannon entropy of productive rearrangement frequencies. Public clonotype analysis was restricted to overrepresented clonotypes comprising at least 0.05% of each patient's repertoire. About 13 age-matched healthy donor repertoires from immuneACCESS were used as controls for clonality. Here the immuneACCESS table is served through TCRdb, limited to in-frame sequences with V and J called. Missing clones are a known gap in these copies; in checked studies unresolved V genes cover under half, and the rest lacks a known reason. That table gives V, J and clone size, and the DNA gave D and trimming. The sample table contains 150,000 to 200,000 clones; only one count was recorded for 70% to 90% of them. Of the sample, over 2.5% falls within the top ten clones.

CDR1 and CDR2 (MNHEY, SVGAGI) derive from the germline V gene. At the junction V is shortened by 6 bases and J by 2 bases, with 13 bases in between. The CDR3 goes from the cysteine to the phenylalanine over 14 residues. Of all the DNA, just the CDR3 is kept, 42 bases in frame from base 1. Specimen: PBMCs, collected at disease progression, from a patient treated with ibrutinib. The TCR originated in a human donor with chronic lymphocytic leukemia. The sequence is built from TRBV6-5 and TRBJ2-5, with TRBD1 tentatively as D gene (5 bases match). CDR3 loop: CASSLRQYQETQYF. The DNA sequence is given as TGTGCCAGCAGCCTAAGACAGTATCAAGAGACCCAGTACTTC.